The 4 T cell receptor beta chains presented below share a single source sample, sequenced in a study of radiotherapy plus CTLA-4 blockade in lung cancer. Sequencing was performed with immunoSEQ multiplex PCR; in TCRdb, only in-frame clones are kept and a portion is missing. This table holds some 30,000 clones, more than 80% found once. This material consisted of peripheral blood, taken from a patient treated with radiotherapy plus ipilimumab. These receptors were collected from a human donor with non-small cell lung cancer that progressed on radiotherapy plus ipilimumab.

This chain uses TRBV5-1 with TRBJ2-7; D is perhaps TRBD1 (6 bases). Germline CDR1 SGHRS, CDR2 YFSETQ. The V end was cut by 0 bases, the J end by 4 bases, with 8 bases between. This CDR3 region has 13 residues. The CDR3: CASSLEGGYEQYF. The CDR3 DNA reads TGCGCCAGCAGCTTGGAAGGGGGTTACGAGCAGTACTTC.

The chain joins TRBV7-9 to TRBJ1-4; no clear D gene. Looked up from germline, CDR1 is SEHNR and CDR2 is FQNEAQ (reference sequence). The CDR3 covers 16 residues. The V end was cut by 5 bases, the J end by 4 bases, with 17 bases between. The CDR3 DNA reads as TGTGCCAGCAGCCCGCGGATCAGTCCCCTTAATGAAAAACTGTTTTTT. Its protein is CASSPRISPLNEKLFF.

This rearrangement joins TRBV7-9 to TRBJ1-4; TRBD1 is a possible D gene (6 bases). CDR3 length: 15 amino acids. The germline V gene encodes CDR1 SEHNR and CDR2 FQNEAQ (reference sequence). V lost 1 base to trimming and J lost 8 bases, with 14 bases between them. CDR3 nucleotide sequence: TGTGCCAGCAGCTTAGGGGGACACTTTAACGAAAAACTGTTTTTT. Residues: CASSLGGHFNEKLFF.

The CDR3 loop reads CASSGGTARDEKLFF. CDR3 sequence (DNA): TGTGCCAGCAGCGGAGGTACAGCGAGAGACGAAAAACTGTTTTTT. J is TRBJ1-4 and V is TRBV27; D not resolved. Germline CDR1 reads MNHEY; CDR2 reads SMNVEV (reference sequence). The CDR3 covers 15 residues. The V end was cut by 6 bases, the J end by 8 bases, with 19 bases between.